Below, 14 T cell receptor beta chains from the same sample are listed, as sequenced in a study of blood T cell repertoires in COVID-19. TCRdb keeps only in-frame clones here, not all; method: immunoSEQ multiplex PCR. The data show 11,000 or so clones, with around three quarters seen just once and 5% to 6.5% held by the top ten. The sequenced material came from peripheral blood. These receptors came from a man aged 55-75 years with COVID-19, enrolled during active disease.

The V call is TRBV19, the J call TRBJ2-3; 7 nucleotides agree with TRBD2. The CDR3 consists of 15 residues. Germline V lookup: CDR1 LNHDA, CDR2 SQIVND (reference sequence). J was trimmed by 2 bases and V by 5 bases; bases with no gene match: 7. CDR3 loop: CASSLRDYLTDTQYF. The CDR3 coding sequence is TGTGCCAGTAGTCTAAGGGACTACCTCACAGATACGCAGTATTTT. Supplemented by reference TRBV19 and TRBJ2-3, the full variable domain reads DGGITQSPKYLFRKEGQNVTLSCEQNLNHDAMYWYRQDPGQGLRLIYYSQIVNDFQKGDIAEGYSVSREKKESFPLTVTSAQKNPTAFYLCASSLRDYLTDTQYFGPGTRLTVL.

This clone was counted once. CDR3 region: CASSIFGTEAFF. For the CDR3, the DNA is TGTGCCAGTAGTATATTCGGGACTGAAGCTTTCTTT. The chain carries TRBV19 and TRBJ1-1; no firm D call. This CDR3 spans 12 amino acids. With 2 bases removed from V and 5 bases from J, the gap between germline ends came to 6 bases. Germline V gene data show CDR1 as LNHDA and CDR2 as SQIVND (reference sequence). The variable domain in full, with the rest retrieved from reference TRBV19 and TRBJ1-1, is DGGITQSPKYLFRKEGQNVTLSCEQNLNHDAMYWYRQDPGQGLRLIYYSQIVNDFQKGDIAEGYSVSREKKESFPLTVTSAQKNPTAFYLCASSIFGTEAFFGQGTRLTVV.

The CDR3 spells CASSQAQGRYRISGQYV. The CDR3 DNA is TGTGCCAGCAGCCAAGCTCAGGGCCGATATAGAATCTCGGGGCAGTACGTC. This chain links TRBV14 with TRBJ2-7; a possible D gene is TRBD1 (5 bases). Per the germline V gene, CDR1 is SGHDN and CDR2 is FVKESK. V lost 1 base, J lost 9 bases, and 25 bases lay in between. The CDR3 sequence is 17 residues long.

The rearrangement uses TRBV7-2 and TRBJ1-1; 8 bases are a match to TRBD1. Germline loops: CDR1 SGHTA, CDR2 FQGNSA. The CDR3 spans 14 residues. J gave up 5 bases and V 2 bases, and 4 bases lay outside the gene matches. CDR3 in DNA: TGTGCCAGCAGCTTAAGCAGGGGGCAAACTGAAGCTTTCTTT. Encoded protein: CASSLSRGQTEAFF.

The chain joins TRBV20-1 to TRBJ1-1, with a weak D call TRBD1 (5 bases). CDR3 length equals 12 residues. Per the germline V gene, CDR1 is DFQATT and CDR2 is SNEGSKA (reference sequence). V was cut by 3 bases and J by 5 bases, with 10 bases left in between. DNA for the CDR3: TGCAGTGCTAGTCGGGGGTGGACTGAAGCTTTCTTT. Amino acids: CSASRGWTEAFF.

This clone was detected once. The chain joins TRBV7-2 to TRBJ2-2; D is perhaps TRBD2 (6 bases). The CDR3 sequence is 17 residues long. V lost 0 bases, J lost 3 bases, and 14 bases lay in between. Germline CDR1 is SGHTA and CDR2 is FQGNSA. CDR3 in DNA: TGTGCCAGCAGCTTAGCCGGTGGGGGGTCGGACACCGGGGAGCTGTTTTTT. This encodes CASSLAGGGSDTGELFF.

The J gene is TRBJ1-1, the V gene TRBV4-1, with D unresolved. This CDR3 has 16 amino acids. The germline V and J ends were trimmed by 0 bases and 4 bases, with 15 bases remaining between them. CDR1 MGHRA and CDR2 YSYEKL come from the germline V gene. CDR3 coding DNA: TGCGCCAGCAGCCAAGATTACTCGGGTCTGGGCACTGAAGCTTTCTTT. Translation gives CASSQDYSGLGTEAFF.

The CDR3 nucleotides read TGCGCCAGCAGCCAAGCCCCGGGTAGCGGGAGCAATGAGCAGTTCTTC. As protein: CASSQAPGSGSNEQFF. This chain links TRBV4-3 with TRBJ2-1; 9 positions agree with TRBD2. This CDR3 region has 16 residues. V trimming: 1 base; J trimming: 6 bases; junction bases outside the gene matches: 7. Germline V lookup: CDR1 LGHNA, CDR2 YSLEER.

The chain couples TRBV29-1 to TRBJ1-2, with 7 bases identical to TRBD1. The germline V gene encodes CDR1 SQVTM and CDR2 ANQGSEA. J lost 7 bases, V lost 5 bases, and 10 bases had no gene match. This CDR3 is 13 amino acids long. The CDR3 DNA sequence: TGCAGCGTTTGGGACAGTTCAGAGCGTGGCTACACCTTC. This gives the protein CSVWDSSERGYTF.

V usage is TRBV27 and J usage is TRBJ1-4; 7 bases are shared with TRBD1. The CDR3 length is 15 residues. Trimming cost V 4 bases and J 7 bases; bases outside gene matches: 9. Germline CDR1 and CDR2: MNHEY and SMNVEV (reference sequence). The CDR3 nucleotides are TGTGCCAGCAGTTCTCCGGGACAGTCTAGTGAAAAACTGTTTTTT. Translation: CASSSPGQSSEKLFF.

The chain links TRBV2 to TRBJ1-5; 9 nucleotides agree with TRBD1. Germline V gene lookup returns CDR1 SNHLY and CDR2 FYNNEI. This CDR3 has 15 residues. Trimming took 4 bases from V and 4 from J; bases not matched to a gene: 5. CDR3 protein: CASSAEGTGNQPQHF. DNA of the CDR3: TGTGCCAGCAGTGCGGAGGGGACAGGGAATCAGCCCCAGCATTTT.

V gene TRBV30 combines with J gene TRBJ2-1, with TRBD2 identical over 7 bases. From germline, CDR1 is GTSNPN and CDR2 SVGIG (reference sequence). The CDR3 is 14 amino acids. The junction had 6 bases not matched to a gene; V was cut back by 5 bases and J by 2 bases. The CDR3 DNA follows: TGTGCCTGGTTAGGGCTAGCGGCCTACAATGAGCAGTTCTTC. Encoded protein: CAWLGLAAYNEQFF.

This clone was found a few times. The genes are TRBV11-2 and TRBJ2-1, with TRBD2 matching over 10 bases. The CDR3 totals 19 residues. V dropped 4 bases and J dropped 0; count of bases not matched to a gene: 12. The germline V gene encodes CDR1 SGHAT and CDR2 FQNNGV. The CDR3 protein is CASSSPGLATISSYNEQFF. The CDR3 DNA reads TGTGCCAGCAGCTCCCCGGGACTAGCGACTATTAGCTCCTACAATGAGCAGTTCTTC.

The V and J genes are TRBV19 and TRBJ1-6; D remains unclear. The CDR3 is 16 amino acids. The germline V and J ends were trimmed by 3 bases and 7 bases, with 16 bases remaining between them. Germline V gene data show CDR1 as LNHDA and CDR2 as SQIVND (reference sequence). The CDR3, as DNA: TGTGCCAGTAGTATGAGAGGAACCCCTATAAATTCACCCCTCCACTTT. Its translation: CASSMRGTPINSPLHF.